Listed below are T cell receptor beta chains from one sample, sequenced in a study of shared clonotypes between healthy human individuals. Using immunoSEQ multiplex PCR, the repertoire was profiled, and TCRdb retains in-frame clones only, with some absent. This table holds just under 350,000 clones, more than 60% found once. Sequencing input: memory CD4+ T cells sorted from blood. The source is a man under 40 in good health. Both conserved end residues are trimmed from each CDR3. A clone size is listed for some rows: how often the clone was seen (once, few, many), or a class if it is expanded.

cdr3_length,v_call,clone_size,cdr3_aa
9,TRBV6-6,.,ASGRNTEAF
14,TRBV12-5,.,ASGLDRLVSSYEQY
12,TRBV19,.,ASSSGRAYNEQF
12,TRBV2,.,ASRVAGITYEQY
12,TRBV6-1,.,ASSRFGERETQY
11,TRBV9,few,ASSEKGVGELF
13,TRBV6-4,.,ASSDLAGTEETQY
13,TRBV6-1,once,ASSEGLAGVNIQY
17,TRBV19,once,ASSHRGSGRAGSIDTQY
11,TRBV11-3,.,ASSFPPHTEAF